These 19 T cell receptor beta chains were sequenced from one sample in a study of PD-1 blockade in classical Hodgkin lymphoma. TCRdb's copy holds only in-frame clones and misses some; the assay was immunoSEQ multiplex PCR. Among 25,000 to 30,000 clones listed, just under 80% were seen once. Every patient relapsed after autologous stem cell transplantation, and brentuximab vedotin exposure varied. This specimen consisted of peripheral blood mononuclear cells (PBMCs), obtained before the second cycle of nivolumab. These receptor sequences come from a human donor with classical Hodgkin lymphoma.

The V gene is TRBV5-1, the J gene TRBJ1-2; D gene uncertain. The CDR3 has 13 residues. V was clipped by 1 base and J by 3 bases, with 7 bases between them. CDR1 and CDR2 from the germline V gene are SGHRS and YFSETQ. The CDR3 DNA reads TGCGCCAGCAGCTTGACGGGTCACTATGGCTACACCTTC. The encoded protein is CASSLTGHYGYTF.

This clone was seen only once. The CDR3 sequence is CASSIGQDEQYF. Here the CDR3 DNA reads TGTGCCAGCAGCATAGGACAGGACGAGCAGTACTTC. The chain combines TRBV7-9 with TRBJ2-7, with 7 nucleotides matching TRBD1. CDR1 is SEHNR, CDR2 FQNEAQ, per germline (reference sequence). CDR3 length: 12 residues. With 5 bases clipped from V and 5 bases from J, the junction kept 3 bases outside the gene matches.

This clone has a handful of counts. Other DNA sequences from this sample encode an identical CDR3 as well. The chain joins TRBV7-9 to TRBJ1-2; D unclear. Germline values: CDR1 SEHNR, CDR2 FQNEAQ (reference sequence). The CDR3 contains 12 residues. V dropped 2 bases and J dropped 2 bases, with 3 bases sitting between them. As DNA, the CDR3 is TGTGCCAGCAGCTTATACAACTATGGCTACACCTTC. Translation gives CASSLYNYGYTF.

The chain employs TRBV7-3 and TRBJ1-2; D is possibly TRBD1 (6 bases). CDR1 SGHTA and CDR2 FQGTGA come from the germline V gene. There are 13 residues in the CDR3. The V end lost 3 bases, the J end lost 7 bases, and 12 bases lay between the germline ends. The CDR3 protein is CASSFQGTSGYTF. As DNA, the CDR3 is TGTGCCAGCAGCTTTCAGGGGACCTCTGGCTACACCTTC.

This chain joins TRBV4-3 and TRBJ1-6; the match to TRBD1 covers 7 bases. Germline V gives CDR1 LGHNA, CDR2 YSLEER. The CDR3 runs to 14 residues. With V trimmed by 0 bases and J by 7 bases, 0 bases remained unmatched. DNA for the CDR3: TGCGCCAGCAGCCAAGAACAGGGGAATTCACCCCTCCACTTT. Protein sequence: CASSQEQGNSPLHF.

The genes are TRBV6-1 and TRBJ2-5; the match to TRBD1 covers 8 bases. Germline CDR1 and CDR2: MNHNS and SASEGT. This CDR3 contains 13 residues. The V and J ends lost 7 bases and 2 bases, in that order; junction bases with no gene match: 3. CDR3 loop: CASNRGNQETQYF. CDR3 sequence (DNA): TGTGCCAGCAACAGGGGGAATCAAGAGACCCAGTACTTC.

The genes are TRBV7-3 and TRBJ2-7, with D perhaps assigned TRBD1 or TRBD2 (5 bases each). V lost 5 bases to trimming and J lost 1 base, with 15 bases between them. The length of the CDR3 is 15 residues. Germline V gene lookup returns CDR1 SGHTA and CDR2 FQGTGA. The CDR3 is CASSPSGTESYEQYF. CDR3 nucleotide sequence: TGTGCCAGCAGCCCCTCCGGGACCGAGTCCTACGAGCAGTACTTC.

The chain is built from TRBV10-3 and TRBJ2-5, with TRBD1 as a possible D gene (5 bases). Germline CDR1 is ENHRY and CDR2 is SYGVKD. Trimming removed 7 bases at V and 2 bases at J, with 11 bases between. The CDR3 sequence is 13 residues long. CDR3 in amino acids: CAIKGVVQETQYF. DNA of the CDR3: TGTGCCATCAAAGGGGTGGTTCAAGAGACCCAGTACTTC.

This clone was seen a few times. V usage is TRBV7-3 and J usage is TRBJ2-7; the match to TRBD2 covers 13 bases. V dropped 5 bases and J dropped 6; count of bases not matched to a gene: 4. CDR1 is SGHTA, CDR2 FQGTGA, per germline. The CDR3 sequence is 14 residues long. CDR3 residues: CASSRGLAGAEQYF. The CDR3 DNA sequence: TGTGCCAGCAGCCGCGGACTAGCGGGGGCCGAGCAGTACTTC. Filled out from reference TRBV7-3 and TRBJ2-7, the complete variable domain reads GAGVSQTPSNKVTEKGKYVELRCDPISGHTALYWYRQSLGQGPEFLIYFQGTGAADDSGLPNDRFFAVRPEGSVSTLKIQRTERGDSAVYLCASSRGLAGAEQYFGPGTRLTVT.

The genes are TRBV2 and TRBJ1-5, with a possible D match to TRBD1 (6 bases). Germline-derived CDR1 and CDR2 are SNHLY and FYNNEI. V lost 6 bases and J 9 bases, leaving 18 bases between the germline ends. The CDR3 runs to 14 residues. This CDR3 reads CASREDRSYGPQHF. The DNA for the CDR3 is TGTGCCAGCAGGGAGGACAGATCCTACGGGCCCCAGCATTTT. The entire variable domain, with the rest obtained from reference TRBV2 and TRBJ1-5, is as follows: EPEVTQTPSHQVTQMGQEVILRCVPISNHLYFYWYRQILGQKVEFLVSFYNNEISEKSEIFDDQFSVERPDGSNFTLKIRSTKLEDSAMYFCASREDRSYGPQHFGDGTRLSIL.

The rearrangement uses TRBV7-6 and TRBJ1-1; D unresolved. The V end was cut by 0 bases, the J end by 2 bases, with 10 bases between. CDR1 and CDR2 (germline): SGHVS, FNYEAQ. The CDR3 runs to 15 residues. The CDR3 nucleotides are TGTGCCAGCAGCTTAGCGGCTCAAGTTAACACTGAAGCTTTCTTT. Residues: CASSLAAQVNTEAFF. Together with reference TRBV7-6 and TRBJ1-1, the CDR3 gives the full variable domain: GAGVSQSPRYKVTKRGQDVALRCDPISGHVSLYWYRQALGQGPEFLTYFNYEAQQDKSGLPNDRFSAERPEGSISTLTIQRTEQRDSAMYRCASSLAAQVNTEAFFGQGTRLTVV.

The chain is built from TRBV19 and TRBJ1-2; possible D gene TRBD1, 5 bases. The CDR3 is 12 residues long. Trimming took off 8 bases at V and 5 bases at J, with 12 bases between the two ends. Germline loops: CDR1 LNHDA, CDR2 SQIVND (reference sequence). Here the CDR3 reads CASDAGTYGYTF. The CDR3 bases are TGTGCCAGTGATGCCGGGACTTATGGCTACACCTTC.

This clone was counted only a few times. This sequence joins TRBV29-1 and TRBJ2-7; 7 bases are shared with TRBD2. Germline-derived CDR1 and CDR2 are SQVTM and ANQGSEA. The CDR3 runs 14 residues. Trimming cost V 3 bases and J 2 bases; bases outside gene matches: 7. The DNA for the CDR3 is TGCAGCGTTGACAGGCGGGGGATTGCCTACGAGCAGTACTTC. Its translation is CSVDRRGIAYEQYF.

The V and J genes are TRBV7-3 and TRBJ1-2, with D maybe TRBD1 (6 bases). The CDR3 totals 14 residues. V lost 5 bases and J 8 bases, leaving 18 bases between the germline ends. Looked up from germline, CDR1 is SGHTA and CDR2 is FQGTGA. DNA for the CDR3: TGTGCCAGCAGCCGAGATGGTAGGACAGACGGCTACACCTTC. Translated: CASSRDGRTDGYTF.

The CDR3 reads CASSWGQVNSPLHF. The CDR3 nucleotides are TGTGCCAGCAGCTGGGGACAGGTTAATTCACCCCTCCACTTT. The rearrangement links TRBV7-9 to TRBJ1-6; 8 positions agree with TRBD1. The CDR3 consists of 14 residues. J lost 6 bases, V lost 4 bases, and 2 bases had no gene match. CDR1 and CDR2 from the germline V gene are SEHNR and FQNEAQ (reference sequence).

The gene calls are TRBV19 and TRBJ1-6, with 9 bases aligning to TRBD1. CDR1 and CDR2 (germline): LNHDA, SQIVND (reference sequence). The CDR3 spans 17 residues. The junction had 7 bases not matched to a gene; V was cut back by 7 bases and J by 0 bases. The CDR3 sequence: CASTGQGSSSYNSPLHF. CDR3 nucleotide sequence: TGTGCCAGTACCGGACAGGGGTCGAGCTCCTATAATTCACCCCTCCACTTT.

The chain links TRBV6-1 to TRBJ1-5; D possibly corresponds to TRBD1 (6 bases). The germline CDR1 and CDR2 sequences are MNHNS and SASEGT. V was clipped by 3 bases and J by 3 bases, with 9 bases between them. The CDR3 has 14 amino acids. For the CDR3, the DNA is TGTGCCAGCAGTGAGACAGGTTACAATCAGCCCCAGCATTTT. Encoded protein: CASSETGYNQPQHF.

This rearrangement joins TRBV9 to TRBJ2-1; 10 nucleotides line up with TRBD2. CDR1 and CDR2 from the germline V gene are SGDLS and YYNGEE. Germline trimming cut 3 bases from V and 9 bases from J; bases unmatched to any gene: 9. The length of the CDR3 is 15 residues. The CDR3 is CASSASGGASIEQFF. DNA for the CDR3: TGTGCCAGCAGCGCCAGCGGGGGGGCGTCCATTGAGCAGTTCTTC.

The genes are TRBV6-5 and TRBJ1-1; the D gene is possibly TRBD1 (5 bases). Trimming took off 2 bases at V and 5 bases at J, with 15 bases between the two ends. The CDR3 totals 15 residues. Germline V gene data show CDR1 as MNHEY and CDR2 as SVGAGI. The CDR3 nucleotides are TGTGCCAGCAGTTACGGGGCAGGGCTATTGACTGAAGCTTTCTTT. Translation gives CASSYGAGLLTEAFF.